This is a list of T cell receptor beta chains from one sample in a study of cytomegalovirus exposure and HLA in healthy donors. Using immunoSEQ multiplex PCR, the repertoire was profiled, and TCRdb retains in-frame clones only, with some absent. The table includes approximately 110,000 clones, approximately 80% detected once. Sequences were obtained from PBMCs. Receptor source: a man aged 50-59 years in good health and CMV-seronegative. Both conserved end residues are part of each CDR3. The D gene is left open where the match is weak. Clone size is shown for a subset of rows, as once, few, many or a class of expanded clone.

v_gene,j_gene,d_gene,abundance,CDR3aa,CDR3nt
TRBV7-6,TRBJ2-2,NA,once,CASSPNSNTGELFF,TGTGCCAGCAGTCCGAACTCGAACACCGGGGAGCTGTTTTTT
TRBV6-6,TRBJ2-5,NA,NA,CASSTASVETQYF,TGTGCCAGCAGTACCGCTAGCGTAGAGACCCAGTACTTC
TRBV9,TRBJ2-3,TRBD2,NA,CASSGSASGSTDTQYF,TGTGCCAGCAGCGGGAGTGCTAGCGGGTCCACAGATACGCAGTATTTT
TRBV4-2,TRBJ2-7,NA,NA,CASSQDRNRAYEQYF,TGTGCCAGCAGCCAAGATAGGAACAGAGCCTACGAGCAGTACTTC
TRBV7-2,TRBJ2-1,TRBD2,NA,CASSFGPSGGAWNEQFF,TGTGCCAGCAGCTTCGGACCCAGCGGGGGGGCCTGGAATGAGCAGTTCTTC
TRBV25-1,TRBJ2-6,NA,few,CASSGGGSSGANVLTF,TGTGCCAGCAGTGGGGGCGGATCTTCTGGGGCCAACGTCCTGACTTTC
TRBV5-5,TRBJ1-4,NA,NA,CASSFGGGPEKLFF,TGTGCCAGCAGCTTCGGTGGCGGGCCCGAAAAACTGTTTTTT
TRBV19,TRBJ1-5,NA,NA,CAVPLRGARQPQHF,TGTGCCGTTCCCCTCCGGGGGGCGAGGCAGCCCCAGCATTTT
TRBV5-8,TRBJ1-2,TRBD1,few,CASSPRTGAYNYGYTF,TGTGCCAGCAGCCCGAGGACAGGGGCCTACAACTATGGCTACACCTTC
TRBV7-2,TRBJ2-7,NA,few,CASSLALAYEQYF,TGTGCCAGCAGCTTAGCGTTAGCCTACGAGCAGTACTTC
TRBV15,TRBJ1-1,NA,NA,CATSRDLEGREAFF,TGTGCCACCAGCAGAGATCTCGAGGGCAGGGAAGCTTTCTTT
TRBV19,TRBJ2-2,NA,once,CASSTRMGPGELFF,TGTGCCAGTAGTACCCGGATGGGGCCCGGGGAGCTGTTTTTT
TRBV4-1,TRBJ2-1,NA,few,CASSQIADEQFF,TGCGCCAGCAGCCAAATAGCGGATGAGCAGTTCTTC
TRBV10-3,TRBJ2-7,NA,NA,CAISVSGEGDEQYF,TGTGCCATCAGTGTCTCCGGGGAAGGCGACGAGCAGTACTTC
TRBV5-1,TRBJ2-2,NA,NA,CASSLEQGRTGELFF,TGCGCCAGCAGCTTGGAGCAGGGCAGGACCGGGGAGCTGTTTTTT
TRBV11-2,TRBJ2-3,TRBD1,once,CASSLTGLSSTDTQYF,TGTGCCAGCAGCTTGACAGGGCTTTCTAGCACAGATACGCAGTATTTT
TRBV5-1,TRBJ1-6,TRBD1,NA,CASSPTGVGSPLHF,TGCGCCAGCAGCCCGACAGGGGTGGGTTCACCCCTCCACTTT
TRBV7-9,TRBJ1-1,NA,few,CASSLEADTEAFF,TGTGCCAGCAGCTTAGAGGCGGACACTGAAGCTTTCTTT
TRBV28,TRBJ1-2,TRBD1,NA,CASSFGLFIGRTGDYGYTF,TGTGCCAGCAGTTTTGGTTTATTCATCGGAAGGACAGGGGACTATGGCTACACCTTC
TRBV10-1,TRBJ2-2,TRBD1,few,CARQGTGEMVGELFF,TGCGCCCGACAAGGGACAGGCGAGATGGTGGGGGAGCTGTTTTTT
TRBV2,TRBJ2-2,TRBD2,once,CASSILAGGTNTGELFF,TGTGCCAGCAGTATACTAGCGGGGGGAACTAACACCGGGGAGCTGTTTTTT
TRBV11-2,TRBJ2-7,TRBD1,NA,CASSFRTGGSYEQYF,TGTGCCAGCAGCTTCAGGACAGGGGGCTCCTACGAGCAGTACTTC
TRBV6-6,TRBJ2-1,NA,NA,CASSYVNNEQFF,TGTGCCAGCAGTTACGTCAACAATGAGCAGTTCTTC
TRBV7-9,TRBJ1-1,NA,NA,CASSLDPTGYTEAFF,TGTGCCAGCAGCTTGGACCCAACAGGGTACACTGAAGCTTTCTTT
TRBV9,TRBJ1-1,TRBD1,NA,CASSVGSGGTEAFF,TGTGCCAGCAGCGTAGGGTCAGGGGGCACTGAAGCTTTCTTT
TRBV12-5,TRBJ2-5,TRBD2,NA,CASGYLPGGETQYF,TGTGCTAGTGGTTACCTCCCGGGGGGTGAGACCCAGTACTTC
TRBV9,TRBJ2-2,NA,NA,CASSVEGAGELFF,TGTGCCAGCAGCGTAGAGGGGGCCGGGGAGCTGTTTTTT
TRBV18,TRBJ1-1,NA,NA,CASSPDNSEAFF,TGTGCCAGCTCACCGGACAATTCTGAAGCTTTCTTT
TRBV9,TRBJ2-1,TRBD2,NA,CASSVELAGRGDEQFF,TGTGCCAGCAGCGTAGAACTAGCGGGGAGAGGGGATGAGCAGTTCTTC
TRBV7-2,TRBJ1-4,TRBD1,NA,CASSLVAPRGGTVFF,TGTGCCAGCAGCTTAGTTGCCCCTCGAGGTGGGACAGTGTTTTTT
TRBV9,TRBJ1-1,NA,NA,CASSPRTVGTEAFF,TGTGCCAGCAGCCCGAGGACAGTAGGGACTGAAGCTTTCTTT
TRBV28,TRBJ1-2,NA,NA,CASRPPSGYGYTF,TGTGCCAGCAGGCCACCCTCGGGGTATGGCTACACCTTC
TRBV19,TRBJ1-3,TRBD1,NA,CASSIQGVPGNTIYF,TGTGCCAGTAGTATACAGGGGGTTCCTGGAAACACCATATATTTT
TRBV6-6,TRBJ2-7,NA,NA,CASSYSTGGTSYEQYF,TGTGCCAGCAGTTACTCGACGGGGGGCACCTCCTACGAGCAGTACTTC
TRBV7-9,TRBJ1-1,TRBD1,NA,CASSLPKDRDTEAFF,TGTGCCAGCAGCTTACCCAAAGACAGGGACACTGAAGCTTTCTTT
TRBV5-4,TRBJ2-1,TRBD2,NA,CASSPGLAAYNEQFF,TGTGCCAGCAGCCCCGGACTAGCGGCCTACAATGAGCAGTTCTTC
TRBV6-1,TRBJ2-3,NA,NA,CASSEAPGEADTQYF,TGTGCCAGCAGTGAAGCGCCCGGGGAAGCAGATACGCAGTATTTT
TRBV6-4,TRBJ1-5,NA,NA,CASLKEGGGQPQHF,TGTGCCAGCCTGAAGGAGGGAGGTGGCCAGCCCCAGCATTTT
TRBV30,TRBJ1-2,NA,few,CAWSEGGLGGYTF,TGTGCCTGGAGTGAAGGGGGTTTGGGTGGCTACACCTTC
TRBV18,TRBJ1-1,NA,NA,CASSPPIGGGMNTEAFF,TGTGCCAGCTCACCACCGATTGGGGGCGGAATGAACACTGAAGCTTTCTTT
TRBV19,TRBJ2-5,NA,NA,CASSILSQGGETQYF,TGTGCCAGTAGTATTTTGAGCCAGGGCGGAGAGACCCAGTACTTC
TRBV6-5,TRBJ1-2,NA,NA,CASRGSGRADGYTF,TGTGCCAGCAGGGGAAGTGGCAGGGCTGACGGCTACACCTTC
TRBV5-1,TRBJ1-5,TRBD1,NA,CASSADGQAGNQPQHF,TGCGCCAGCAGCGCCGACGGACAGGCGGGCAATCAGCCCCAGCATTTT
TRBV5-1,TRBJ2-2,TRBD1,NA,CASSLVFGTAFDTGELFF,TGCGCCAGCAGCTTGGTCTTTGGGACAGCGTTCGACACCGGGGAGCTGTTTTTT
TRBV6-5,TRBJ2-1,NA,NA,CASSYGGGAGSIEQFF,TGTGCCAGCAGTTACGGAGGGGGGGCCGGTTCAATAGAGCAGTTCTTC
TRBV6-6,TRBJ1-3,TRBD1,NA,CASTRDRGAGNTIYF,TGTGCCAGCACCCGGGACAGGGGGGCGGGAAACACCATATATTTT
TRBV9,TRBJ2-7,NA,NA,CASSPLLTSYEQYF,TGTGCCAGCAGCCCGTTGCTAACCTCCTACGAGCAGTACTTC
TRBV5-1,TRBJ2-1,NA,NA,CASSLTQSSSYNEQFF,TGCGCCAGCAGCTTGACACAGTCAAGCTCCTACAATGAGCAGTTCTTC
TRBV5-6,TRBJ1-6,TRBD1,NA,CASSLGTGNNSPLHF,TGTGCCAGCAGCTTAGGGACAGGGAATAATTCACCCCTCCACTTT
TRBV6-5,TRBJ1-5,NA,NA,CASSLGWKQPQHF,TGTGCCAGCAGTTTGGGCTGGAAACAGCCCCAGCATTTT
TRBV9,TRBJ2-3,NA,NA,CASSVGVGATDTQYF,TGTGCCAGCAGCGTAGGTGTGGGGGCCACAGATACGCAGTATTTT
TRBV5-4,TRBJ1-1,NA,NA,CASSPTQGYTEAFF,TGTGCCAGCAGCCCAACCCAGGGCTACACTGAAGCTTTCTTT
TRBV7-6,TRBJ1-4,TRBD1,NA,CASSGGTGLREKLFF,TGTGCCAGCAGCGGGGGGACAGGGTTAAGGGAAAAACTGTTTTTT
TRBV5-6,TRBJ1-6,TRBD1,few,CASSRDRGDSPLHF,TGTGCCAGCAGCCGGGACAGGGGAGATTCACCCCTCCACTTT
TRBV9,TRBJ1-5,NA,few,CASGRVSWPQHF,TGTGCCAGCGGCAGGGTATCCTGGCCCCAGCATTTT
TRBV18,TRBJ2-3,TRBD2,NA,CASSPLLAGGTDTQYF,TGTGCCAGCTCACCACTACTAGCGGGGGGCACAGATACGCAGTATTTT
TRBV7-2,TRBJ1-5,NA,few,CASSLVGTYGNQPQHF,TGTGCCAGCAGCTTAGTAGGGACATATGGCAATCAGCCCCAGCATTTT
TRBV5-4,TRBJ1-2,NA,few,CASSPSSGNGYTF,TGTGCCAGCAGCCCCTCAAGCGGGAATGGCTACACCTTC